This TCR beta chain is drawn from a study of blood T cell repertoires in COVID-19. The V and J ends lost 8 bases and 2 bases, in that order; junction bases with no gene match: 11. Per the germline V gene, CDR1 is SGHVS and CDR2 is FNYEAQ. This CDR3 has 16 amino acids. The data were produced by immunoSEQ multiplex PCR, yet TCRdb's version contains in-frame clones alone and is incomplete. The repertoire holds some 290,000 clones, with about 86% as singletons. The material sequenced was peripheral blood. The genes are TRBV7-6 and TRBJ2-3; 9 bases fit TRBD2. This clonotype originated in a woman aged 60-75 years with active or convalescent COVID-19. CDR3 in amino acids: CASLLGSGGTTDTQYF. CDR3 nucleotide sequence: TGTGCCAGCCTCCTGGGCAGCGGGGGGACCACAGATACGCAGTATTTT.